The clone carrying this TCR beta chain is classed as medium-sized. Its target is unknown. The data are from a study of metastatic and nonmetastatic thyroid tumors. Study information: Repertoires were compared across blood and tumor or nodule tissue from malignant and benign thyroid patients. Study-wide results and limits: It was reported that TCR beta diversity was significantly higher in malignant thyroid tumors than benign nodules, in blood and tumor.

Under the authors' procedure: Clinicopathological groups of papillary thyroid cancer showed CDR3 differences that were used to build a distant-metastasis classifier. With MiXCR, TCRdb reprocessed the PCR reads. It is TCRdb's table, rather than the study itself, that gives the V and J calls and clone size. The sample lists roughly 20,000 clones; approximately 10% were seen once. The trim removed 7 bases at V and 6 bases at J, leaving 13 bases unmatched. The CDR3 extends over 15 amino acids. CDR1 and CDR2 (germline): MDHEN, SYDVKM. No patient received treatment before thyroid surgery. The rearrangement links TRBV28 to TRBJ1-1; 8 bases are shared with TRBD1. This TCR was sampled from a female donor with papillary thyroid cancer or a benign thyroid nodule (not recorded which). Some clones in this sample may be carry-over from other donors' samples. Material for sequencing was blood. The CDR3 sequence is CASNGWTGSTAEAFF. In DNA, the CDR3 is TGTGCCAGCAACGGGTGGACAGGGTCGACGGCTGAAGCTTTCTTT. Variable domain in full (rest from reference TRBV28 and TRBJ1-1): DVKVTQSSRYLVKRTGEKVFLECVQDMDHENMFWYRQDPGLGLRLIYFSYDVKMKEKGDIPEGYSVSREKKERFSLILESASTNQTSMYLCASNGWTGSTAEAFFGQGTRLTVV.